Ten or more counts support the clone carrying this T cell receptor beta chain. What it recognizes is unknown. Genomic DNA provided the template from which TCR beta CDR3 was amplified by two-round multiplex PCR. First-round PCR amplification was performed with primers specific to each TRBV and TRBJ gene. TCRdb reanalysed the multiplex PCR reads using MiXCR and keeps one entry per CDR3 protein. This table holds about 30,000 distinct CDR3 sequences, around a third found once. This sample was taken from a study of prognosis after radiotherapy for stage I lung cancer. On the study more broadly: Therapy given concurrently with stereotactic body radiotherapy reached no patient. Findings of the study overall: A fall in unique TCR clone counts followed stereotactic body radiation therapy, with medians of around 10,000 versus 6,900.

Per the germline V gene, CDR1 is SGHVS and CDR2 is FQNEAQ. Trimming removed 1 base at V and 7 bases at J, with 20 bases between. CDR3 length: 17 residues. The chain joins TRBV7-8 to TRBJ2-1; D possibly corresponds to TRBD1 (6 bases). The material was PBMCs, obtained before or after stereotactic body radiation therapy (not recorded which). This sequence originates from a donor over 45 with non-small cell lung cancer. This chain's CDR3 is CASSLGLFLGAGNEQFF. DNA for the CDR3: TGTGCCAGCAGCTTAGGTTTATTTTTGGGGGCTGGAAATGAGCAGTTCTTC. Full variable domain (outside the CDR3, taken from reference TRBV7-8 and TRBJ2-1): GAGVSQSPRYKVAKRGQDVALRCDPISGHVSLFWYQQALGQGPEFLTYFQNEAQLDKSGLPSDRFFAERPEGSVSTLKIQRTQQEDSAVYLCASSLGLFLGAGNEQFFGPGTRLTVL.